Presented here are 25 T cell receptor beta chains from one specimen sequenced in a study of blood T cell repertoires in COVID-19 (TCRdb year 2020). The library came from the immunoSEQ multiplex PCR assay. TCRdb holds this immuneACCESS table with in-frame rearrangements only. Some clones are missing; in checked studies, unresolved V genes explain under half, and the rest has no known cause. This sample holds about 110,000 clones; about 85% were observed only once. The ten top clones hold about 3.4% of the sample. The specimen was peripheral blood. These receptors were obtained from a man aged 35 to 55 with acute or convalescent COVID-19.

The chain combines TRBV2 with TRBJ2-7; 7 nucleotides line up with TRBD1. Germline V gene lookup returns CDR1 SNHLY and CDR2 FYNNEI. The CDR3 has 12 amino acids. Unmatched junction bases numbered 5, after V lost 8 bases and J lost 4 bases. CDR3 nucleotide sequence: TGTGCCAGCTTCCGACAGGGTTACGAGCAGTACTTC. Its translation: CASFRQGYEQYF.

The chain recombines TRBV6-4 with TRBJ2-6; 11 bases map to TRBD1. CDR3 size: 17 residues. V shed 3 bases and J 0 bases; nucleotides not matched to a gene: 1. CDR1 and CDR2 (germline): MRHNA, SNTAGT. The DNA of the CDR3 is TGTGCCAGCAGTGAGGGGACAGGGGGCTCTGGGGCCAACGTCCTGACTTTC. Its protein product is CASSEGTGGSGANVLTF.

The chain joins TRBV7-9 to TRBJ1-6; 10 bases align to TRBD1. CDR1 is SEHNR, CDR2 FQNEAQ, per germline (reference sequence). Trimming cost V 4 bases and J 6 bases; bases outside gene matches: 6. CDR3 length: 16 amino acids. Here the CDR3 reads CASSSLRTGGNSPLHF. The CDR3 coding sequence is TGTGCCAGCAGCTCGCTGCGGACAGGGGGTAATTCACCCCTCCACTTT.

The chain employs TRBV30 and TRBJ1-3; unclear D gene. There are 13 residues in the CDR3. The V gene lost 4 bases and the J gene lost 2 bases, with 9 bases spanning the gap. Germline CDR1 reads GTSNPN; CDR2 reads SVGIG (reference sequence). The CDR3: CAWTRGTGNTIYF. CDR3 nucleotides: TGTGCCTGGACCCGGGGTACTGGAAACACCATATATTTT. Complete variable domain (other parts from reference TRBV30 and TRBJ1-3): SQTIHQWPATLVQPVGSPLSLECTVEGTSNPNLYWYRQAAGRGLQLLFYSVGIGQISSEVPQNLSASRPQDRQFILSSKKLLLSDSGFYLCAWTRGTGNTIYFGEGSWLTVV.

This clone showed up just a few times. The rearrangement uses TRBV6-5 and TRBJ1-6; D is ambiguous. Trimming stripped 6 bases from V and 4 bases from J, with 7 bases between. Germline V gene lookup returns CDR1 MNHEY and CDR2 SVGAGI. This CDR3 has 13 residues. The CDR3 DNA reads as TGTGCCAGCAGCGAGGATTATAATTCACCCCTCCACTTT. This codes for CASSEDYNSPLHF.

The CDR3 reads CASSQEALIDYGNTIYF. As DNA, the CDR3 is TGTGCCAGCAGCCAAGAGGCCCTCATCGACTACGGAAACACCATATATTTT. The chain couples TRBV3-1 (or the pseudogene TRBV3-2) to TRBJ1-3; D not certain. There are 17 residues in the CDR3. Trimming cost V 0 bases and J 4 bases, with 16 bases left between them. Germline values: CDR1 LGHDT, CDR2 YNNKEL (reference sequence).

This chain connects TRBV18 to TRBJ2-3; 7 nucleotides align to TRBD1. The germline V gene encodes CDR1 KGHSH and CDR2 LQKENI. This CDR3 has 16 residues. The V and J ends lost 4 bases and 0 bases, in that order; junction bases with no gene match: 7. The CDR3 is CASSLTGTASTDTQYF. CDR3 DNA sequence: TGTGCCAGCTCACTCACCGGGACAGCTAGCACAGATACGCAGTATTTT. The variable domain in full, with the rest retrieved from reference TRBV18 and TRBJ2-3, is NAGVMQNPRHLVRRRGQEARLRCSPMKGHSHVYWYRQLPEEGLKFMVYLQKENIIDESGMPKERFSAEFPKEGPSILRIQQVVRGDSAAYFCASSLTGTASTDTQYFGPGTRLTVL.

The V gene is TRBV7-2, the J gene TRBJ2-1; TRBD1 is a possible D gene (5 bases). CDR1 and CDR2 (germline): SGHTA, FQGNSA. The length of the CDR3 is 13 residues. V dropped 5 bases and J dropped 4 bases, with 9 bases sitting between them. The CDR3 sequence is CASSLQGYNEQFF. Here the CDR3 DNA reads TGTGCCAGCAGCCTTCAGGGTTACAATGAGCAGTTCTTC.

The chain carries TRBV29-1 and TRBJ2-7, with 7 bases fitting TRBD2. The CDR3 is made up of 13 amino acids. CDR1 and CDR2 (germline): SQVTM, ANQGSEA. V lost 4 bases to trimming and J lost 0 bases; unmatched junction nucleotides: 3. The DNA for the CDR3 is TGCAGCGTTGTCCTAGCGGCCTCCTACGAGCAGTACTTC. Protein product: CSVVLAASYEQYF.

V and J are TRBV7-9 and TRBJ2-7, with D possibly TRBD1 on 6 matching bases. The ends were cut back, 5 bases at V and 4 bases at J, with 21 bases in the middle. CDR3 size: 16 residues. Germline CDR1 reads SEHNR; CDR2 reads FQNEAQ (reference sequence). This CDR3 reads CASSPQGLGVLYEQYF. CDR3 sequence (DNA): TGTGCCAGCAGCCCCCAGGGGTTAGGGGTGCTGTACGAGCAGTACTTC.

This clone is labeled medium-sized. The gene calls are TRBV6-5 and TRBJ1-2, with TRBD1 matching 7 bases. This CDR3 is 16 amino acids long. CDR1 and CDR2 (germline): MNHEY, SVGAGI. Trimming at V came to 0 bases and at J to 4 bases, leaving 8 bases not matched to a gene. CDR3 sequence reads: CASSYSTTGPIYGYTF. CDR3 DNA sequence: TGTGCCAGCAGTTACTCTACGACAGGGCCGATCTATGGCTACACCTTC.

The chain employs TRBV19 and TRBJ1-1; D is perhaps TRBD1 (5 bases). V was cut by 3 bases and J by 5 bases, with 10 bases left in between. The CDR3 is 13 amino acids. Germline CDR1 is LNHDA and CDR2 is SQIVND (reference sequence). The chain's CDR3 is CASSMVRETEAFF. The CDR3 DNA reads TGTGCCAGTAGTATGGTCAGGGAAACTGAAGCTTTCTTT.

This chain links TRBV6-6 with TRBJ1-2; 10 bases match TRBD1. Germline assignment: CDR1 MNHNY and CDR2 SVGAGI (reference sequence). The J segment lost 3 bases and the V segment lost 8 bases, leaving 6 bases of the junction unmatched. CDR3 size: 14 residues. CDR3 nucleotides: TGTGCCAGCCGAAAAGACAGGGGGCACTATGGCTACACCTTC. It codes for CASRKDRGHYGYTF.

The chain links TRBV30 to TRBJ2-3; maybe TRBD2 (5 bases). This CDR3 comprises 13 residues. Between the trimmed V and J ends, which lost 0 bases and 8 bases, there was a span of 12 bases. Germline V gene lookup returns CDR1 GTSNPN and CDR2 SVGIG (reference sequence). CDR3 sequence (DNA): TGTGCCTGGAGTGTCCTAATAGGGAGTACGCAGTATTTT. Protein sequence: CAWSVLIGSTQYF.

The genes are TRBV13 and TRBJ1-3; D perhaps matches TRBD1 (6 bases). CDR3 size: 18 residues. V lost 5 bases and J lost 0, with 20 bases in between. Germline V gene lookup returns CDR1 PRHDT and CDR2 FYEKMQ (reference sequence). The CDR3: CASSHRNRGGLSGNTIYF. DNA for the CDR3: TGTGCCAGCAGCCACCGTAATAGGGGGGGCCTCTCTGGAAACACCATATATTTT.

The J gene is TRBJ2-1, the V gene TRBV4-3; 10 nucleotides align to TRBD1. Germline CDR1 is LGHNA and CDR2 is YSLEER. The CDR3 runs 15 residues. V was pared by 8 bases and J by 5 bases, with 9 bases of the junction left unmatched. The CDR3 spells CASRLQGQGNNEQFF. In DNA, the CDR3 is TGCGCCAGCCGACTACAGGGACAGGGGAACAATGAGCAGTTCTTC.

This chain joins TRBV4-3 and TRBJ2-3; D call uncertain. The CDR3 contains 15 residues. In germline, CDR1 is LGHNA, CDR2 YSLEER. The germline V and J ends were trimmed by 1 base and 0 bases, with 8 bases remaining between them. The CDR3: CASSQAATSTDTQYF. As DNA, the CDR3 is TGCGCCAGCAGCCAAGCGGCGACTAGCACAGATACGCAGTATTTT.

The CDR3 DNA follows: TGTGCCACCAGCACGATGGAACAGGGGGCGAACACTGAAGCTTTCTTT. Translation: CATSTMEQGANTEAFF. The rearrangement joins TRBV15 to TRBJ1-1; the match to TRBD1 covers 9 bases. The J segment lost 1 base and the V segment lost 4 bases, leaving 7 bases of the junction unmatched. CDR1 LNHNV and CDR2 YYDKDF come from the germline V gene (reference sequence). The CDR3 sequence is 16 residues long.

This clone was seen a handful of times. The chain is built from TRBV15 and TRBJ2-1; 10 positions match TRBD1. The CDR3 sequence is 16 residues long. Trimming removed 5 bases from V and 4 bases from J; junction bases left unmatched: 8. Germline V CDR1 and CDR2: LNHNV, YYDKDF (reference sequence). The CDR3 DNA follows: TGTGCCACCAGCGGTAGAAGGACAGGGGGGTACAATGAGCAGTTCTTC. This codes for CATSGRRTGGYNEQFF.

The chain uses TRBV9 and TRBJ2-7; possibly TRBD1 for D (5 bases). The CDR3 runs 14 residues. In germline, CDR1 is SGDLS, CDR2 YYNGEE. V was pared by 2 bases and J by 0 bases, with 9 bases between. CDR3 residues: CASSVGRVSYEQYF. The CDR3 coding sequence is TGTGCCAGCAGCGTGGGCAGGGTCTCCTACGAGCAGTACTTC.

V is TRBV6-5 and J is TRBJ2-3; a possible D gene is TRBD1 (5 bases). Germline V gives CDR1 MNHEY, CDR2 SVGAGI. V lost 0 bases, J lost 4 bases, and 11 bases lay in between. The CDR3 sequence is 15 residues long. For the CDR3, the DNA is TGTGCCAGCAGTTACTCTCGGCAGGGCCCAGATACGCAGTATTTT. Its protein is CASSYSRQGPDTQYF.

This chain connects TRBV6-5 to TRBJ1-5; D call uncertain. This CDR3 has 14 amino acids. CDR1 MNHEY and CDR2 SVGAGI come from the germline V gene. The ends were cut back, 5 bases at V and 6 bases at J, with 14 bases in the middle. The CDR3 is CASSMDWDAQPQHF. DNA for the CDR3: TGTGCCAGCAGTATGGACTGGGATGCTCAGCCCCAGCATTTT.

V and J are TRBV5-1 and TRBJ2-5, with 7 nucleotides matching TRBD2. Per the germline V gene, CDR1 is SGHRS and CDR2 is YFSETQ. The CDR3 contains 14 residues. The J segment lost 2 bases and the V segment lost 4 bases, leaving 5 bases of the junction unmatched. The CDR3 sequence: CASSGGRAQETQYF. The CDR3 bases are TGCGCCAGCAGCGGGGGGAGGGCGCAAGAGACCCAGTACTTC. The full variable domain, in which reference TRBV5-1 and TRBJ2-5 provide the parts outside the CDR3, is KAGVTQTPRYLIKTRGQQVTLSCSPISGHRSVSWYQQTPGQGLQFLFEYFSETQRNKGNFPGRFSGRQFSNSRSEMNVSTLELGDSALYLCASSGGRAQETQYFGPGTRLLVL.

This clone came up a few times. The rearrangement joins TRBV11-2 to TRBJ2-5, with 13 bases fitting TRBD2. CDR1 and CDR2 (germline): SGHAT, FQNNGV. The V and J ends lost 3 bases and 1 base, in that order; junction bases with no gene match: 5. The CDR3 consists of 17 residues. CDR3 nucleotides: TGTGCCAGCAGCTTCGGGGGACTAGCGGGGCGCCAAGAGACCCAGTACTTC. Translating it yields CASSFGGLAGRQETQYF.

The V call is TRBV27, the J call TRBJ2-1, with 11 positions matching TRBD2. Trimming took 5 bases from V and 4 from J; bases not matched to a gene: 10. The CDR3 length is 17 residues. In germline, CDR1 is MNHEY, CDR2 SMNVEV (reference sequence). CDR3 loop: CASSASLAGAGYNEQFF. The CDR3 DNA reads as TGTGCCAGCAGTGCCTCACTAGCGGGGGCAGGTTACAATGAGCAGTTCTTC.